This T cell receptor (beta chain) was obtained from a study of follicular helper T cells after annual influenza vaccination. In the study overall: Blood was drawn on days 0, 7 and 28 after vaccination. Study-wide points: Day 7 ICOS+CD38+ clones were most often found later in ICOS-CD38- cTfh cells.

The time point was: 2014-2015 season, pre-vaccination. Repertoires were generated with immunoSEQ multiplex PCR, while TCRdb's copy carries only in-frame clones and drops some. The sample has approximately 13,000 clones, around 80% seen once. CDR3 size: 14 residues. Per germline, CDR1 MNHNS and CDR2 SASEGT. The V gene end was trimmed by 6 bases and the J gene end by 4 bases; junction bases not matched to a gene: 6. This clone appeared once. The antigen is unknown. This TCR was recovered from an adult who received the influenza vaccine. The chain recombines TRBV6-1 with TRBJ1-5; 7 bases map to TRBD1. The source material was CXCR5- memory CD4+ T cells sorted from blood, sampled on the day of influenza vaccination. The DNA for the CDR3 is TGTGCCAGCAGGAGGGACAGAACGAATCAGCCCCAGCATTTT. It specifies CASRRDRTNQPQHF.